This TCR beta chain was observed in a study of blood T cell repertoires in COVID-19. TCRdb's table, derived via immunoSEQ multiplex PCR, lists solely in-frame clones and lacks some. The profile shows about 93,000 clones, 89% of them singletons. CDR1 is LGHDT and CDR2 is YNNKEL in the germline V gene (reference sequence). J gave up 3 bases and V 0 bases, and 2 bases lay outside the gene matches. This CDR3 has 15 residues. Sequencing used peripheral blood. The clonotype comes from a man aged 55 to 69 with COVID-19, enrolled during active disease. The rearrangement links TRBV3-1 (or the pseudogene TRBV3-2) to TRBJ2-3, with 8 nucleotides matching TRBD1. The CDR3 reads CASSQETGGTDTQYF. The CDR3 DNA follows: TGTGCCAGCAGCCAAGAAACAGGGGGGACAGATACGCAGTATTTT.